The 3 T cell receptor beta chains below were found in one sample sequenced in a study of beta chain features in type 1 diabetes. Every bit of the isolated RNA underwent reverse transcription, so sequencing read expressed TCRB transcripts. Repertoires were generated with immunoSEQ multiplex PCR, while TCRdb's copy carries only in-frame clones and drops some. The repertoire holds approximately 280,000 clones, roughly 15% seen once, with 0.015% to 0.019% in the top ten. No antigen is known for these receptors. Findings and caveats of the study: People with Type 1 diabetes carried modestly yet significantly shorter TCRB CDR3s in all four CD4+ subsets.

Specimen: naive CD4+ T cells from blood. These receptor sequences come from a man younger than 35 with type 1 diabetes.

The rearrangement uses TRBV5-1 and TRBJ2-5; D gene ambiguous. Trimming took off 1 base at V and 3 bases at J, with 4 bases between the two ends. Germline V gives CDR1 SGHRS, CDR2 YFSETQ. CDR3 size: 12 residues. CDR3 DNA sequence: TGCGCCAGCAGCTTGACAGAAGAGACCCAGTACTTC. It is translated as CASSLTEETQYF.

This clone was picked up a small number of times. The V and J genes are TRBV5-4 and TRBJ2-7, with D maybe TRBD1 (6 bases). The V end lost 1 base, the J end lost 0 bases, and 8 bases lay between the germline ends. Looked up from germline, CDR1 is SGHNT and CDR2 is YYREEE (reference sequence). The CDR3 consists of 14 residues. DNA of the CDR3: TGTGCCAGCAGCTTGACAGGGACCTCCTACGAGCAGTACTTC. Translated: CASSLTGTSYEQYF. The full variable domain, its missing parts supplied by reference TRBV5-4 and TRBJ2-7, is ETGVTQSPTHLIKTRGQQVTLRCSSQSGHNTVSWYQQALGQGPQFIFQYYREEENGRGNFPPRFSGLQFPNYSSELNVNALELDDSALYLCASSLTGTSYEQYFGPGTRLTVT.

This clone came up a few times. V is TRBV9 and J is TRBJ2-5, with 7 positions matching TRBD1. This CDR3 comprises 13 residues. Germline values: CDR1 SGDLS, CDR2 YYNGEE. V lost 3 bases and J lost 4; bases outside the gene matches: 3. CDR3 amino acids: CASSATGLETQYF. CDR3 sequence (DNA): TGTGCCAGCAGCGCGACAGGGCTAGAGACCCAGTACTTC.